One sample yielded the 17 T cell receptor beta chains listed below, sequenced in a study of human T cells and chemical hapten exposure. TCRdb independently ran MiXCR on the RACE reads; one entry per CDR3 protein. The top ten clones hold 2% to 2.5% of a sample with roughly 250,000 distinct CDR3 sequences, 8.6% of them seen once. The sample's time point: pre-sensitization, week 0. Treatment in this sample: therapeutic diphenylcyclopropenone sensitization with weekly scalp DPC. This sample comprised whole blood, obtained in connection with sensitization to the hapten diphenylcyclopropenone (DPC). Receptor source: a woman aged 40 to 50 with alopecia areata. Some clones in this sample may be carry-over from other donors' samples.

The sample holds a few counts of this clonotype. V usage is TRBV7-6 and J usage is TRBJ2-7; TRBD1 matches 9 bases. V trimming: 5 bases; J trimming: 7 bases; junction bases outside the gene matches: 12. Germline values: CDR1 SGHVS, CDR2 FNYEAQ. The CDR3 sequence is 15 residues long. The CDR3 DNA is TGTGCCAGCAGCATCGGGACTGGACAGGGGCGGGAGCAGTACTTC. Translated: CASSIGTGQGREQYF.

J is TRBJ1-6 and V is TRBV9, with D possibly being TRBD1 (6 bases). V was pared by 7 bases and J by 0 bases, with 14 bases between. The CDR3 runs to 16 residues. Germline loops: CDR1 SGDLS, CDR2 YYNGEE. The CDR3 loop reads CASGRQASSYNSPLHF. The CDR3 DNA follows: TGTGCCAGCGGACGACAGGCTAGCTCCTATAATTCACCCCTCCACTTT.

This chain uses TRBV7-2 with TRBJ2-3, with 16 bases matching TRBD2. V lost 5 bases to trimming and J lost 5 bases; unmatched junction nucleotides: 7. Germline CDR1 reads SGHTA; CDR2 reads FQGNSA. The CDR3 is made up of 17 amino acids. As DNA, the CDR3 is TGTGCCAGCAGCCGGGGACTAGCGGGAGGGCCCGAAGATACGCAGTATTTT. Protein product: CASSRGLAGGPEDTQYF.

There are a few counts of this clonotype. The CDR3 is CASSLAPGTSSYEQYF. The CDR3 DNA reads as TGTGCCAGCAGCTTAGCGCCGGGGACTAGCTCCTACGAGCAGTACTTC. V and J are TRBV7-2 and TRBJ2-7; 8 bases fit TRBD2. Germline values: CDR1 SGHTA, CDR2 FQGNSA. There are 16 residues in the CDR3. The junction had 4 bases not matched to a gene; V was cut back by 0 bases and J by 0 bases. Variable domain in full (rest from reference TRBV7-2 and TRBJ2-7): GAGVSQSPSNKVTEKGKDVELRCDPISGHTALYWYRQSLGQGLEFLIYFQGNSAPDKSGLPSDRFSAERTGGSVSTLTIQRTQQEDSAVYLCASSLAPGTSSYEQYFGPGTRLTVT.

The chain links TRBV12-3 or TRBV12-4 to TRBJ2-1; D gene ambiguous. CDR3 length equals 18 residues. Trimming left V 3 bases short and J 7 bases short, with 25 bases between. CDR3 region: CASSFLSPERSARNEQFF. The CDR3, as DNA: TGTGCCAGCAGTTTTCTGTCCCCCGAGAGGTCAGCGCGAAATGAGCAGTTCTTC.

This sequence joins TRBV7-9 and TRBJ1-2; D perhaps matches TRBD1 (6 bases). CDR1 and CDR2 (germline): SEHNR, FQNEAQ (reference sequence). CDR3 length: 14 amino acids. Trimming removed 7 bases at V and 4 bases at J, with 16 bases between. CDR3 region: CASIPWEDSYGYTF. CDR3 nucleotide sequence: TGTGCCAGCATCCCTTGGGAGGACAGCTATGGCTACACCTTC.

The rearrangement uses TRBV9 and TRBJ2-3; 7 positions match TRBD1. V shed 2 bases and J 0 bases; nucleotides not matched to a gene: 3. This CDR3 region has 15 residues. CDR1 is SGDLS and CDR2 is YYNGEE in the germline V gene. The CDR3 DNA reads TGTGCCAGCAGCGTGACAGGGCTTAGCACAGATACGCAGTATTTT. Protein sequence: CASSVTGLSTDTQYF.

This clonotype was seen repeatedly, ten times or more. The CDR3 nucleotides read TGTGCCAGCAGCTTGTTTACGGATACGCAGTATTTT. Its translation is CASSLFTDTQYF. The rearrangement uses TRBV5-6 and TRBJ2-3, with D uncertain. The V end lost 1 base, the J end lost 6 bases, and 6 bases lay between the germline ends. Germline CDR1 is SGHDT and CDR2 is YYEEEE. This CDR3 contains 12 residues.

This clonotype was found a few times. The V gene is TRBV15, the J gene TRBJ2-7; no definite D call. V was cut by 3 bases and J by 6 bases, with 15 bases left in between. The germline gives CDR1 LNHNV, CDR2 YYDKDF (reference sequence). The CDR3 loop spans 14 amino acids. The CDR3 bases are TGTGCCACCAGCAGGGATGGAGTAGCCCTCGAGCAGTACTTC. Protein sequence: CATSRDGVALEQYF.

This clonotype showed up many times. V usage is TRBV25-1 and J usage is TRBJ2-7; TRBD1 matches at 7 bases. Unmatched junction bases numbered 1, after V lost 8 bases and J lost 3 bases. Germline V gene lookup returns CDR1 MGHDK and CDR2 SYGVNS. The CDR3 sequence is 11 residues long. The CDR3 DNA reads TGTGCCAGCCAGGGGGTCTACGAGCAGTACTTC. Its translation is CASQGVYEQYF.

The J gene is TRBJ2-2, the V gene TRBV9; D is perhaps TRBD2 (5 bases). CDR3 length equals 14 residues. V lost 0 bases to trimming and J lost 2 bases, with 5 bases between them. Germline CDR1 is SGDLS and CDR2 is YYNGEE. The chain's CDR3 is CASSVGTNTGELFF. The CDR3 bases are TGTGCCAGCAGCGTAGGGACTAACACCGGGGAGCTGTTTTTT.

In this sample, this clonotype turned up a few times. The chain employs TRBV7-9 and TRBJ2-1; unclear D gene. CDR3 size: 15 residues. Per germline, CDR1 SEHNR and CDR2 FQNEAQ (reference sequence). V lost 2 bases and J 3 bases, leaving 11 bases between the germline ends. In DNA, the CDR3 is TGTGCCAGCAGCTTATTCGACTGGGACTACAATGAGCAGTTCTTC. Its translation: CASSLFDWDYNEQFF.

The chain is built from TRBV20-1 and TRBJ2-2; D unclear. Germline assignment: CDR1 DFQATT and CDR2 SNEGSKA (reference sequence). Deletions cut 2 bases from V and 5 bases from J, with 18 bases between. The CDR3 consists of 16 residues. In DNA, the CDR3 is TGCAGTGCTAGACCTCTGATCAATAGGGTTACCGGGGAGCTGTTTTTT. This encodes CSARPLINRVTGELFF.

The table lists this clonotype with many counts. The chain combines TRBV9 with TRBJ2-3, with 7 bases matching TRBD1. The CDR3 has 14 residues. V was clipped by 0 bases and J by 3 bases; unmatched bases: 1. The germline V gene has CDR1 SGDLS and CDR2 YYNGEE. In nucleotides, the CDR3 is TGTGCCAGCAGCGTAGGACAGGGAACAGATACGCAGTATTTT. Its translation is CASSVGQGTDTQYF.

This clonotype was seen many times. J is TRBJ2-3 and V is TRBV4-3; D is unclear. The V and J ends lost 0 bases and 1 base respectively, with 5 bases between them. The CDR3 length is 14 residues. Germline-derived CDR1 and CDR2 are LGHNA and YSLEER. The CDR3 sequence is CASSQDTRTDTQYF. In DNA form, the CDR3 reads TGCGCCAGCAGCCAAGACACACGCACAGATACGCAGTATTTT.

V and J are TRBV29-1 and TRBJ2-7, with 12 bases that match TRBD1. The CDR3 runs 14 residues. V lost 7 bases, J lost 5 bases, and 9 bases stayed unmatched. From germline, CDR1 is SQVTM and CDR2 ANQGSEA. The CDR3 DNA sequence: TGCAGCGCGGGACAGGGGGCGAGGTTTGACGAGCAGTACTTC. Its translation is CSAGQGARFDEQYF.

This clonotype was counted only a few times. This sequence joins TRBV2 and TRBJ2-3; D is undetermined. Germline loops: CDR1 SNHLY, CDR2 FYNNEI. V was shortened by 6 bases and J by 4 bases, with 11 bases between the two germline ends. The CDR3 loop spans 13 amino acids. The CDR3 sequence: CASSLMAADTQYF. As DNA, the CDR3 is TGTGCCAGCAGCCTAATGGCGGCAGATACGCAGTATTTT. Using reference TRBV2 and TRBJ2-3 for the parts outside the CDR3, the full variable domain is EPEVTQTPSHQVTQMGQEVILRCVPISNHLYFYWYRQILGQKVEFLVSFYNNEISEKSEIFDDQFSVERPDGSNFTLKIRSTKLEDSAMYFCASSLMAADTQYFGPGTRLTVL.